A single T cell receptor (beta chain) is shown here with its context. The antigen is not known. The authors isolated CD4+ T cells after around 10 days of culture. Germline CDR1 is MGHRA and CDR2 is YSYEKL. The CDR3 is made up of 15 amino acids. Between the trimmed V and J ends, which lost 0 bases and 7 bases, there was a span of 16 bases. The entry originates in a study of vaccination effects on CD4 cells after COVID-19. About the research overall: Two doses of either BNT162b2 or mRNA-1273 were given to each participant. Study-level points and caveats: Mainly new vaccine-induced clones made up the post-vaccine spike-reactive clones in convalescents.

The data were produced by immunoSEQ multiplex PCR, yet TCRdb's version contains in-frame clones alone and is incomplete. The sample records approximately 50,000 clones, roughly three quarters being singletons. This material consisted of CD4+ T cells from PBMCs cultured without peptide, taken before COVID-19 vaccination. This clonotype was sampled from a human donor who had a prior SARS-CoV-2 infection. The chain combines TRBV4-1 with TRBJ2-7; perhaps TRBD2 as D (6 bases). CDR3 loop: CASSQDWQEGREQYF. In nucleotides, the CDR3 is TGCGCCAGCAGCCAAGATTGGCAGGAGGGGAGAGAGCAGTACTTC.